This T cell receptor beta chain was documented in a study of T-cell reconstitution after alpha-beta-depleted transplantation in children. Deletions cut 5 bases from V and 0 bases from J, with 16 bases between. The germline V gene encodes CDR1 SGHVS and CDR2 FQNEAQ. The CDR3 loop spans 16 amino acids. During its preparation, the TCRbeta library received unique molecular identifiers. TCRdb reanalysed the PCR reads using MiXCR and keeps one entry per CDR3 protein. The data hold 250,000 to 300,000 distinct CDR3 sequences, with around 7.1% observed a single time. In its sample, this clonotype was seen many times. The antigen is undetermined. General study points: By one year post-transplant, T-cell counts and diversity largely arose from T cells that were newly produced. Recipient T cells and thymic progenitors that survived were the source of the high TCRbeta diversity seen at day 60 in some patients. Expanded clones from the graft, numbering several hundred, reportedly supplied alpha-beta T cells about two months after transplant.

The sample in question was peripheral blood, obtained 360 days after TCRalphabeta/CD19-depleted stem cell transplant. This TCR was recovered from a female patient aged 2-9 years who had a stem cell transplant for Fanconi anemia, so the T cells may come from the graft donor. This chain uses TRBV7-8 with TRBJ1-1; maybe TRBD1 (5 bases). The CDR3, as DNA: TGTGCCAGCAGCCCTGCGCCGGGCAGGGTGAACACTGAAGCTTTCTTT. This translates into CASSPAPGRVNTEAFF.